This paragraph reports one TCR beta chain. Germline lookup yields CDR1 LNHDA and CDR2 SQIVND (reference sequence). This CDR3 region has 14 residues. V was cut by 2 bases and J by 5 bases, with 12 bases left in between. The data were obtained in a study of blood T cell repertoires in COVID-19. Per the authors' pipeline: From reference gene primer amplification, estimates of nucleated cell counts were derived. The method was immunoSEQ multiplex PCR; TCRdb's version includes in-frame clones alone and lacks a portion of them. The D gene and trimming were derived from the DNA, and the V and J assignments and clone size from that table. Found here are around 94,000 clones, around 90% of them singletons; the top ten hold around 4%.

The sequenced sample was peripheral blood. This clonotype was sampled from a man between 18 and 29 years old with acute or convalescent COVID-19. This chain links TRBV19 with TRBJ1-1; TRBD1 is a possible D gene (5 bases). The CDR3 region is CASSISQGGTEAFF. The CDR3 bases are TGTGCCAGTAGTATAAGTCAGGGCGGAACTGAAGCTTTCTTT.